Listed below are T cell receptor beta chains from one sample, sequenced in a study of T-cell memory formation after mild COVID-19. MiXCR, applied by TCRdb to the 5' RACE reads, yields one record per CDR3 protein. This sample has some 88,000 distinct CDR3 sequences, with about 23% found just once. Sequenced material: PBMCs or a T cell subset sorted from them (not recorded which). These receptors all stem from a man aged 18 to 29 who had mild COVID-19 (a few samples of this study predate the infection). Cell type and time point are not known. The CDR3 runs from the conserved cysteine through the conserved F or W. A D gene is named only where the DNA matches it firmly. Size values are once, few and many counts, or a class for expanded clones, and some rows have none.

j_call | d_call | clone_size | v_call | cdr3_nt | cdr3_aa
TRBJ2-5 | TRBD2 | - | TRBV7-9 | TGTGCCAGCAGCTTAGTCCTAGCGGGGAGAGAGACCCAGTACTTC | CASSLVLAGRETQYF
TRBJ2-2 | TRBD1 | few | TRBV12-3/TRBV12-4 | TGTGCCATCAAACCGGGGACAGGGTCGACCGGGGAGCTGTTTTTT | CAIKPGTGSTGELFF
TRBJ2-1 | - | - | TRBV29-1 | TGCAGCATTAGGTTCCCAGGCAGGGGGGATGAGCAGTTCTTC | CSIRFPGRGDEQFF
TRBJ1-5 | - | - | TRBV4-1 | TGCGCCAGCAGCCAAGATCGTGGTAGCAATCAGCCCCAGCATTTT | CASSQDRGSNQPQHF
TRBJ1-2 | - | - | TRBV5-1 | TGCGCCAGCAGCTTGGTATGGAATAACTATGGCTACACCTTC | CASSLVWNNYGYTF
TRBJ2-3 | - | - | TRBV5-1 | TGCGCCAGCAGCCTGGGGGACTCCCGCACAGATACGCAGTATTTT | CASSLGDSRTDTQYF
TRBJ1-2 | TRBD1 | - | TRBV29-1 | TGCAGCGTGCCAACGGGACAGGGGGCTAACTATGGCTACACCTTC | CSVPTGQGANYGYTF
TRBJ2-5 | TRBD1 | few | TRBV4-1 | TGCGCCAGCAGCCCAGAAGGGGGCACCGAGACCCAGTACTTC | CASSPEGGTETQYF
TRBJ1-3 | - | few | TRBV7-6 | TGTGCCAGCAGCTTAGGATCCCGCTCTGGAAACACCATATATTTT | CASSLGSRSGNTIYF
TRBJ2-1 | - | - | TRBV30 | TGTGCCTGTACGGGACGGAGCTACAATGAGCAGTTCTTC | CACTGRSYNEQFF
TRBJ2-1 | - | - | TRBV7-8 | TGTGCCAGCAGCGACAGACCGAGGGTATGGCGGCAGTTCTTC | CASSDRPRVWRQFF
TRBJ2-2 | - | many | TRBV5-1 | TGCGCCAGCAGCTCCGGTGGGGGCGGCGGGGAGCTGTTTTTT | CASSSGGGGGELFF
TRBJ2-1 | - | few | TRBV7-9 | TGTGCCAGCAGCTTTATTATCCAGGGAGAAAATGAGCAGTTCTTC | CASSFIIQGENEQFF
TRBJ2-3 | TRBD2 | few | TRBV5-1 | TGCGCCAGCAGATCAGGTCTAGCGGGGGACGTAGATACGCAGTATTTT | CASRSGLAGDVDTQYF
TRBJ1-2 | - | few | TRBV7-9 | TGTGCCAGCAGCTCTCAACCGAGGACGTATGGCTACACCTTC | CASSSQPRTYGYTF
TRBJ2-1 | - | - | TRBV4-1 | TGCGCCAGCAGCCAGATTAATGAGCAGTTCTTC | CASSQINEQFF
TRBJ2-3 | - | few | TRBV7-2 | TGTGCCAGCAGCTTAGGTGGGACTAGCACAGATACGCAGTATTTT | CASSLGGTSTDTQYF
TRBJ1-1 | - | - | TRBV7-9 | TGTGCCAGCAGCTCCGTGGGGGGGCCTAACACTGAAGCTTTCTTT | CASSSVGGPNTEAFF
TRBJ1-2 | TRBD1 | - | TRBV12-3/TRBV12-4 | TGTGCCAGCAGTCCCAGGGGGGCCCCCTATGGCTACACCTTC | CASSPRGAPYGYTF
TRBJ2-5 | - | few | TRBV29-1 | TGCAGCGTTGAACTCCGGGGAGGCCAAGAGACCCAGTACTTC | CSVELRGGQETQYF
TRBJ2-6 | TRBD2 | - | TRBV6-2/TRBV6-3 | TGTGCCAGCAGTTACTCGCCAGGGAGGGTTGGGGCCAACGTCCTGACTTTC | CASSYSPGRVGANVLTF
TRBJ2-5 | - | - | TRBV20-1 | TGCAGTGCTAGTCCCCAAGCGGTTCCCACAGAGACCCAGTACTTC | CSASPQAVPTETQYF
TRBJ2-7 | - | - | TRBV4-1 | TGCGCCAGCAGCCAAGTGGAAGGCGGGGTTGGCGAGCAGTACTTC | CASSQVEGGVGEQYF
TRBJ1-1 | - | - | TRBV20-1 | TGCAGTGTTCGAGACAACACTGAAGCTTTCTTT | CSVRDNTEAFF
TRBJ2-6 | TRBD1 | - | TRBV10-2 | TGCGCCAGCAGAACTCCGGGACAGGGGTACTCTGGGGCCAACGTCCTGACTTTC | CASRTPGQGYSGANVLTF
TRBJ1-1 | - | - | TRBV4-3 | TGCGCCAGCAGCCAAGGGCAGGGCACTGAAGCTTTCTTT | CASSQGQGTEAFF
TRBJ2-2 | - | - | TRBV4-3 | TGCGCCAGCAGCCAAGATGGGGCAGTCGGGGAGCTGTTTTTT | CASSQDGAVGELFF
TRBJ1-2 | TRBD1 | - | TRBV4-3 | TGCGCCAGCAGCCAAGTATCGGGACAGGGAGACTATGGCTACACCTTC | CASSQVSGQGDYGYTF
TRBJ2-1 | - | - | TRBV19 | TGTGCCAGTCGTCGATTGGAGCCCTCTACAGACAATGAGCAGTTCTTC | CASRRLEPSTDNEQFF
TRBJ1-1 | - | - | TRBV4-1 | TGCGCCAGCAGCCAAGGGGATGGAGAGACGGACACTGAAGCTTTCTTT | CASSQGDGETDTEAFF
TRBJ2-1 | - | - | TRBV20-1 | TGCAGCGCAACAGGGGGGGCCATCCTGCTCTCCTACAATGAGCAGTTCTTC | CSATGGAILLSYNEQFF
TRBJ2-5 | - | - | TRBV4-1 | TGCGCCAGCAGCCAAGGTTCGGGCCAAGAGACCCAGTACTTC | CASSQGSGQETQYF
TRBJ2-1 | - | - | TRBV12-3/TRBV12-4 | TGTGCCAGCGGACTGAGCTCCTACAATGAGCAGTTCTTC | CASGLSSYNEQFF
TRBJ2-1 | - | few | TRBV7-9 | TGTGCCAGCAGACTAGGGGGCGGGGATGAGCAGTTCTTC | CASRLGGGDEQFF
TRBJ1-6 | - | - | TRBV10-1 | TGCGCCAGCAGTGAGTCGGGGGGTTGTACACCCCTCCACTTT | CASSESGGCTPLHF
TRBJ2-3 | TRBD1 | - | TRBV9 | TGTGCCAGCAGCGAGGACAGGAACACAGATACGCAGTATTTT | CASSEDRNTDTQYF